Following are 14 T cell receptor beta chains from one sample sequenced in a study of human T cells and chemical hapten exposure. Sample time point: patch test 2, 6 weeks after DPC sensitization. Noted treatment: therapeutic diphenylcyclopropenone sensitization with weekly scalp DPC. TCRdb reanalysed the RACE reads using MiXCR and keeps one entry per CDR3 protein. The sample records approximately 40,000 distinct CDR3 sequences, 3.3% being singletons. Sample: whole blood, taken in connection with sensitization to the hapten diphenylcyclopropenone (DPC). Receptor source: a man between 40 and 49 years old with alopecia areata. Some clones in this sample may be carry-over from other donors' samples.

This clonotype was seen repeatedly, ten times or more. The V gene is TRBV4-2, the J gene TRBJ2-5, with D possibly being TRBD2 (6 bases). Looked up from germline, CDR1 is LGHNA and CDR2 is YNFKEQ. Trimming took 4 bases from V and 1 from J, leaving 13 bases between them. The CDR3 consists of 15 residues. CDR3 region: CASSRNRDFQETQYF. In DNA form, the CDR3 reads TGTGCCAGCAGCCGGAACCGGGACTTCCAAGAGACCCAGTACTTC.

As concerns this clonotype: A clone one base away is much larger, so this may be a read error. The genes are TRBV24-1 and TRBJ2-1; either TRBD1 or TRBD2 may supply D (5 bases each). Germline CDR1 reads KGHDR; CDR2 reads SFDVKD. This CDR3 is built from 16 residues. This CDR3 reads CVTSDAGTGSGNEQFF. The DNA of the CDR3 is TGTGTCACCAGTGATGCCGGGACGGGGAGTGGGAATGAGCAGTTCTTC.

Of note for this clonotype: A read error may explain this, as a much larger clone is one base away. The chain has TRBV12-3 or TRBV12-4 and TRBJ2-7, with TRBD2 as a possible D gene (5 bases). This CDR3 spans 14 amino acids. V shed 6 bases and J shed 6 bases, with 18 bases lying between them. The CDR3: CASSRLSPGSEQYF. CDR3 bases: TGTGCCAGCAGCCGACTTTCGCCGGGGAGCGAGCAGTACTTC.

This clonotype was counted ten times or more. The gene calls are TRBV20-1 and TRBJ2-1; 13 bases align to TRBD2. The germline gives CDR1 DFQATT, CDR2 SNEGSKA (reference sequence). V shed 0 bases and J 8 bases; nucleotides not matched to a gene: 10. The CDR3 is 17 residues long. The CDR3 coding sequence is TGCAGTGCTAGAGACCCCGGACTAGCGGGAGAAGGAGATGAGCAGTTCTTC. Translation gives CSARDPGLAGEGDEQFF.

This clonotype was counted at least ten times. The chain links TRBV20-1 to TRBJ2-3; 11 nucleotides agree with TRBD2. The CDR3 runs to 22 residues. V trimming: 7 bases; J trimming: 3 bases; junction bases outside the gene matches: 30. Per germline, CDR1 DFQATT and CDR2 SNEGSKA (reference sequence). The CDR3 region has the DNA TGCAGTGTACCCCTCAGACAGGGTATCGGACTAGCGGGCAAGAGGGGGACAGATACGCAGTATTTT. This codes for CSVPLRQGIGLAGKRGTDTQYF.

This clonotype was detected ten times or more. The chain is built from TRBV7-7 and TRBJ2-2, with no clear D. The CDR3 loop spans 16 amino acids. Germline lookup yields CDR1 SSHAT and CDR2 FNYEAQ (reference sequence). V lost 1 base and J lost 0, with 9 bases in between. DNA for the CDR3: TGTGCCAGCAGCTTAGGTTCCTTCGCGAACACCGGGGAGCTGTTTTTT. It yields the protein CASSLGSFANTGELFF.

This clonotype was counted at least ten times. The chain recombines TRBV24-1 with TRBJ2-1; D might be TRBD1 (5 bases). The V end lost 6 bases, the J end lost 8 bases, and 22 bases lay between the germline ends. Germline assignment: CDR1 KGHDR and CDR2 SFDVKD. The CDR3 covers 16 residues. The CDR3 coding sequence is TGTGCCACCAGTCCCCCTGGGGCCTCCGCAAGATATGAGCAGTTCTTC. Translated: CATSPPGASARYEQFF.

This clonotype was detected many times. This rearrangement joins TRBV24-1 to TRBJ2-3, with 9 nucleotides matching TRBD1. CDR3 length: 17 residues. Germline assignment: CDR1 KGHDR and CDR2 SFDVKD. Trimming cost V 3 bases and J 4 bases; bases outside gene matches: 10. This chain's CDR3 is CATSDPVQGAAADTQYF. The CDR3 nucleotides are TGTGCCACCAGTGATCCGGTACAGGGGGCTGCTGCAGATACGCAGTATTTT.

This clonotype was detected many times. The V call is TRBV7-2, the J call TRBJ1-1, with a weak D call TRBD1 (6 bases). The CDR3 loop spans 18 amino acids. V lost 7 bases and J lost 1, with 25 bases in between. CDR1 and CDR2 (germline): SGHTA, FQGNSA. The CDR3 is CASTRARGGRGENTEAFF. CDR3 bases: TGTGCCAGCACCCGAGCAAGGGGGGGGAGGGGGGAGAACACTGAAGCTTTCTTT.

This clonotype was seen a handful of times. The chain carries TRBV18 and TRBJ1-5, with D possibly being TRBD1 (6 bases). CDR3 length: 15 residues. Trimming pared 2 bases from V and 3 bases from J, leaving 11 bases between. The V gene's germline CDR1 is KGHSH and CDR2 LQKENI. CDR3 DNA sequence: TGTGCCAGCTCACCAGGGGGGCGCGTCAATCAGCCCCAGCATTTT. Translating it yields CASSPGGRVNQPQHF.

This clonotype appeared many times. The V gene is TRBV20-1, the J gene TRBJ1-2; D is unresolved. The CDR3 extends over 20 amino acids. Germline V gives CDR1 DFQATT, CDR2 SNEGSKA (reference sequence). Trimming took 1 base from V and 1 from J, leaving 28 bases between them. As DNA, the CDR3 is TGCAGTGCTAGAGCTATAATAAATTTCGACGGGCAGAGACTTAACTATGGCTACACCTTC. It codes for CSARAIINFDGQRLNYGYTF.

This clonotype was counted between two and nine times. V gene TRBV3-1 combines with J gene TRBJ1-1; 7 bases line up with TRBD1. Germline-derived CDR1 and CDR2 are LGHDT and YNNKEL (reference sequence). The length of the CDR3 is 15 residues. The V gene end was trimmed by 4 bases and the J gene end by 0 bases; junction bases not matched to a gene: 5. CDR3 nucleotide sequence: TGTGCCAGCAGCCCAATACAGGGGTTGAACACTGAAGCTTTCTTT. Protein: CASSPIQGLNTEAFF.

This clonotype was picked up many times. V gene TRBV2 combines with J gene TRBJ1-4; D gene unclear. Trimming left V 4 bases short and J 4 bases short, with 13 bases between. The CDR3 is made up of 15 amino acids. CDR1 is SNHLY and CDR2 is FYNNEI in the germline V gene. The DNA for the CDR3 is TGTGCCAGCAGTGGACCCCCCGCGGGTAATGAAAAACTGTTTTTT. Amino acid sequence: CASSGPPAGNEKLFF.

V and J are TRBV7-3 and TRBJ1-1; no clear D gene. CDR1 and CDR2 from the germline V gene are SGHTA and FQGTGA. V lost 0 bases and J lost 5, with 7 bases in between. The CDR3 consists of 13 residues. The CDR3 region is CASSLTPRTEAFF. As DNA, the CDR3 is TGTGCCAGCAGCTTAACTCCGCGGACTGAAGCTTTCTTT.